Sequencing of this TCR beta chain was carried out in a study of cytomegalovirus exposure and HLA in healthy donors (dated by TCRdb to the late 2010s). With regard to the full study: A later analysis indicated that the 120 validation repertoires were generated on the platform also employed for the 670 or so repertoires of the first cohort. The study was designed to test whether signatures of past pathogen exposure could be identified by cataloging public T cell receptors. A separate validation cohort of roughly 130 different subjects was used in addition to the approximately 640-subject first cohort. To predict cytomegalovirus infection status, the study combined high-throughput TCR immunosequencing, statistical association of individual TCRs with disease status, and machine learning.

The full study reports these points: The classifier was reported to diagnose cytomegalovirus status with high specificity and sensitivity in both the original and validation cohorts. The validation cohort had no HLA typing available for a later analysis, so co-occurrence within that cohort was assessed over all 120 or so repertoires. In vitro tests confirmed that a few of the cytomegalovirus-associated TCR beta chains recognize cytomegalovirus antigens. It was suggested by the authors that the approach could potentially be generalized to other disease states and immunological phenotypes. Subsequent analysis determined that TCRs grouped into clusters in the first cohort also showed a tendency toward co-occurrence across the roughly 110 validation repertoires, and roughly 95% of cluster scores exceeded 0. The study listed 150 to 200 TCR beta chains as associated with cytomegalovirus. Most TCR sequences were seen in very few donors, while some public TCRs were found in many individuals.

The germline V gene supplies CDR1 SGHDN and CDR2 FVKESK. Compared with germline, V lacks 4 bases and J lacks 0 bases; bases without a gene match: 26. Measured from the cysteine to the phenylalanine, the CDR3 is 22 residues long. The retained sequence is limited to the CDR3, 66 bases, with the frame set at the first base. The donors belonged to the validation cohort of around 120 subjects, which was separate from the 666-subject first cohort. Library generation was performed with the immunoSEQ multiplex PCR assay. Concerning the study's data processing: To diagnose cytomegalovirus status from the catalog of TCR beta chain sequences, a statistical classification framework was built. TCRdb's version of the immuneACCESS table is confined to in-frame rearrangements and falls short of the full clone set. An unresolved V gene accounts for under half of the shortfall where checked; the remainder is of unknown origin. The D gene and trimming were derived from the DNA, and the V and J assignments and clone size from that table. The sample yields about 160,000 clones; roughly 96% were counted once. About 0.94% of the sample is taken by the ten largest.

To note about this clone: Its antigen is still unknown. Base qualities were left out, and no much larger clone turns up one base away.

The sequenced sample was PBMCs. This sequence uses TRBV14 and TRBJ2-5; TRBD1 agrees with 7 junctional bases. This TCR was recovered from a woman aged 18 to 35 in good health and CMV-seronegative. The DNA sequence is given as TGTGCCAGCAGCCCCAAGTCAGGGAAGCCCGGGACAGCCCTTACCAACCAAGAGACCCAGTACTTC. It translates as CASSPKSGKPGTALTNQETQYF.